This is a list of T cell receptor beta chains from one sample in a study of somatic mutations in cytotoxic T cells in rheumatoid arthritis. The assay was immunoSEQ multiplex PCR, and TCRdb's table has in-frame clones only and misses some. This table has more than 8,000 clones, more than 70% appearing once. The specimen was CD8+ T cells sorted from blood. These receptors came from an adult with rheumatoid arthritis. Both conserved end residues are part of each CDR3. A D gene is named only where the DNA matches it firmly. Not every row has a clone size; where given, it reads once, few, many or a size class.

TRBV7-9,TRBJ1-1,NA,NA,CASSYMNTEAFF,TGTGCCAGCAGCTATATGAACACTGAAGCTTTCTTT
TRBV7-8,TRBJ2-2,NA,once,CASRRDRITGELFF,TGTGCCAGCAGGAGGGACCGAATCACCGGGGAGCTGTTTTTT
TRBV19,TRBJ2-1,NA,NA,CASSWVPDSPYNEQFF,TGTGCCAGTAGTTGGGTGCCTGACAGCCCTTACAATGAGCAGTTCTTC
TRBV4-3,TRBJ2-7,TRBD2,once,CASSQEAIPSGSDEQYF,TGCGCCAGCAGCCAAGAGGCGATCCCTAGCGGGTCCGACGAGCAGTACTTC
TRBV28,TRBJ2-7,TRBD1,NA,CATDGQGVSYEQYF,TGTGCCACCGATGGACAGGGGGTTTCCTACGAGCAGTACTTC
TRBV7-6,TRBJ2-5,NA,NA,CASSLGDQETQYF,TGTGCCAGCAGCTTAGGGGATCAAGAGACCCAGTACTTC
TRBV4-1,TRBJ1-1,NA,NA,CASSQVGGGSEAFF,TGCGCCAGCAGCCAAGTGGGGGGAGGGTCTGAAGCTTTCTTT
TRBV25-1,TRBJ2-7,NA,few,CASSTTGRSEQYF,TGTGCCAGCAGTACTACAGGGAGGAGCGAGCAGTACTTC
TRBV4-1,TRBJ1-2,TRBD1,NA,CASSQDRAQGAGYTF,TGCGCCAGCAGCCAAGATCGGGCGCAGGGGGCTGGCTACACCTTC
TRBV11-2,TRBJ2-7,TRBD2,NA,CASSLGIGGGTEQYF,TGTGCCAGCAGCTTAGGAATAGGCGGGGGGACTGAGCAGTACTTC
TRBV4-1,TRBJ2-7,NA,NA,CASSHDVGATYEQYF,TGCGCCAGCAGCCACGACGTGGGGGCCACCTACGAGCAGTACTTC
TRBV7-9,TRBJ1-5,NA,NA,CASSGAQSLQPQHF,TGTGCCAGCAGTGGGGCCCAATCTCTTCAGCCCCAGCATTTT
TRBV5-6,TRBJ1-1,TRBD1,NA,CASSLLRGLSNTEAFF,TGTGCCAGCAGCTTGCTGAGGGGGCTATCGAACACTGAAGCTTTCTTT
TRBV5-1,TRBJ2-7,NA,NA,CASSLVADSLYEQYF,TGCGCCAGCAGCTTGGTCGCGGACAGCTTATACGAGCAGTACTTC
TRBV4-1,TRBJ2-1,NA,NA,CASSQDPGAGNEQFF,TGCGCCAGCAGCCAAGATCCAGGGGCGGGCAATGAGCAGTTCTTC
TRBV7-2,TRBJ2-7,NA,few,CASSLYGGPSYEQYF,TGTGCCAGCAGCTTATATGGAGGGCCCTCCTACGAGCAGTACTTC
TRBV23-1,TRBJ1-2,TRBD1,NA,CATPGQGGKGYTF,TGCGCCACACCGGGACAGGGAGGAAAGGGCTACACCTTC
TRBV5-1,TRBJ2-7,NA,NA,CASSSNRAGGPHEQYF,TGCGCCAGCAGCTCGAACAGGGCCGGGGGGCCCCACGAGCAGTACTTC
TRBV28,TRBJ2-7,TRBD1,NA,CASRGTGIEQYF,TGTGCCAGCAGGGGGACAGGGATCGAGCAGTACTTC
TRBV27,TRBJ2-1,NA,NA,CASSLDSYNEQFF,TGTGCCAGCAGTTTAGACTCCTACAATGAGCAGTTCTTC
TRBV5-1,TRBJ2-7,TRBD1,NA,CASSLGQGIYEQYF,TGCGCCAGCAGCCTCGGACAGGGCATCTACGAGCAGTACTTC
TRBV27,TRBJ1-1,TRBD1,NA,CASSFPAGGLGTEAFF,TGTGCCAGCAGTTTCCCGGCAGGGGGCTTGGGTACTGAAGCTTTCTTT
TRBV25-1,TRBJ2-3,NA,NA,CASSEGVSAADTQYF,TGTGCCAGCAGTGAAGGGGTTAGCGCGGCAGATACGCAGTATTTT
TRBV5-4,TRBJ2-1,TRBD2,NA,CASSSGGGNNEQFF,TGTGCCAGCAGCTCAGGCGGGGGGAACAATGAGCAGTTCTTC
TRBV19,TRBJ2-3,NA,NA,CASNSGASTDTQYF,TGTGCCAGTAATTCAGGGGCTAGCACAGATACGCAGTATTTT
TRBV7-9,TRBJ2-7,TRBD2,NA,CASSALGLAGEQYF,TGTGCCAGCAGCGCCCTTGGACTAGCGGGCGAGCAGTACTTC
TRBV19,TRBJ1-1,NA,once,CASSIDPRAREAFF,TGTGCCAGTAGTATAGATCCCCGAGCCAGGGAAGCTTTCTTT
TRBV28,TRBJ1-1,NA,NA,CASSFRGGNTEAFF,TGTGCCAGCAGTTTCCGGGGGGGGAACACTGAAGCTTTCTTT
TRBV18,TRBJ1-1,NA,NA,CASSPVEGTEAFF,TGTGCCAGCTCACCAGTGGAGGGGACTGAAGCTTTCTTT
TRBV21-1,TRBJ2-3,NA,NA,CASSKRRGAVGTDTQYF,TGTGCCAGCAGCAAGAGGCGGGGGGCTGTTGGTACAGATACGCAGTATTTT
TRBV29-1,TRBJ2-7,NA,NA,CSVIKGRYEQYF,TGCAGCGTTATTAAAGGACGGTACGAGCAGTACTTC
TRBV5-4,TRBJ2-3,TRBD2,NA,CASSGRTSGTDTQYF,TGTGCCAGCAGCGGCCGAACTAGCGGCACAGATACGCAGTATTTT
TRBV5-1,TRBJ2-5,TRBD2,NA,CASSHQRGEETQYF,TGCGCCAGCAGTCACCAGCGGGGGGAAGAGACCCAGTACTTC
TRBV5-4,TRBJ2-1,TRBD2,NA,CASSPWTSGRGDEQFF,TGTGCCAGCAGCCCCTGGACTAGCGGGAGGGGGGATGAGCAGTTCTTC
TRBV6-5,TRBJ1-5,TRBD1,NA,CASSYMSGGQPQHF,TGTGCCAGCAGTTACATGTCAGGGGGTCAGCCCCAGCATTTT
TRBV4-1,TRBJ1-1,NA,NA,CASSPPWGAGDTEAFF,TGCGCCAGCAGCCCCCCGTGGGGGGCTGGGGACACTGAAGCTTTCTTT
TRBV5-6,TRBJ2-3,NA,NA,CASSTVVAVTDTQYF,TGTGCCAGCAGCACCGTGGTAGCGGTCACAGATACGCAGTATTTT
TRBV7-6,TRBJ2-1,TRBD2,NA,CASSLGLAQHNEQFF,TGTGCCAGCAGCTTAGGACTAGCCCAACACAATGAGCAGTTCTTC
TRBV7-2,TRBJ1-3,NA,NA,CASSSLGGSVGNTIYF,TGTGCCAGCAGCTCCCTAGGAGGGTCCGTTGGAAACACCATATATTTT
TRBV6-1,TRBJ1-2,TRBD1,NA,CASSASSTGLLYYGYTF,TGTGCCAGCAGTGCTTCTTCGACAGGGCTTCTCTATTATGGCTACACCTTC